This is a list of T cell receptor beta chains from one sample in a study of beta chain features in type 1 diabetes. Sequenced by immunoSEQ multiplex PCR; TCRdb stores in-frame clones only, minus some. The table records around 150,000 clones, roughly 9% of them present only once. The sample comprised central memory CD4+ T cells from blood. These TCRs come from a woman younger than 45 with type 1 diabetes. Both conserved end residues are part of each CDR3. A D gene is named only where the DNA matches it firmly. The size of a clone is reported for some rows only, either as once, few or many, or as a class for expanded clones.

V gene	D gene	clone size	J gene	CDR3 protein	CDR3 DNA
TRBV5-6	TRBD1	few	TRBJ2-5	CASSSDRGRQETQYF	TGTGCCAGCAGCTCCGACAGGGGTAGGCAAGAGACCCAGTACTTC
TRBV28	TRBD2	.	TRBJ2-3	CASSLKTSRTTDTQYF	TGTGCCAGCAGTTTAAAGACTAGCAGGACTACAGATACGCAGTATTTT
TRBV25-1	.	few	TRBJ2-2	CASSSLKTGVTDTGELFF	TGTGCCAGCAGTTCCTTGAAGACCGGGGTTACGGACACCGGGGAGCTGTTTTTT
TRBV11-2	TRBD1	.	TRBJ1-1	CASSLDRQGIGEAFF	TGTGCCAGCAGCTTAGACCGACAGGGGATTGGTGAAGCTTTCTTT
TRBV5-6	TRBD2	.	TRBJ2-7	CASSLRLAGGPSEQYF	TGTGCCAGCAGTCTTCGACTAGCGGGAGGGCCTTCCGAGCAGTACTTC
TRBV5-1	TRBD1	few	TRBJ2-6	CASSPGQGATGANVLTF	TGCGCCAGCAGCCCGGGACAGGGGGCAACTGGGGCCAACGTCCTGACTTTC
TRBV29-1	TRBD2	.	TRBJ2-1	CSVTSGRGIRYNEQFF	TGCAGCGTGACTAGCGGGAGAGGGATTCGCTACAATGAGCAGTTCTTC
TRBV5-4	TRBD2	few	TRBJ2-5	CASSLWLAGEGETQYF	TGTGCCAGCAGCTTGTGGCTAGCGGGAGAAGGAGAGACCCAGTACTTC
TRBV29-1	TRBD2	.	TRBJ2-7	CSARAGGRSYEQYF	TGCAGCGCCCGAGCGGGAGGGCGCTCTTACGAGCAGTACTTC
TRBV10-3	TRBD1	.	TRBJ1-4	CAISDQGAKEKLFF	TGTGCCATCAGTGATCAGGGGGCGAAAGAAAAACTGTTTTTT
TRBV7-2	.	.	TRBJ2-1	CASSRELYNEQFF	TGTGCCAGCAGCCGGGAGCTCTACAATGAGCAGTTCTTC
TRBV4-1	.	.	TRBJ1-2	CASSQEATGGNGYTF	TGTGCCAGCAGCCAAGAGGCGACAGGTGGTAATGGCTACACCTTC
TRBV4-1	.	few	TRBJ2-1	CASSQDQGGRNEQFF	TGCGCCAGCAGCCAAGATCAGGGGGGAAGGAATGAGCAGTTCTTC
TRBV18	.	few	TRBJ1-1	CASSLKQGSVTEAFF	TGTGCCAGCTCGCTAAAACAGGGAAGCGTCACTGAAGCTTTCTTT
TRBV11-1	.	.	TRBJ2-1	CASSLAVGRVNYNEQFF	TGTGCCAGCAGCTTAGCGGTAGGGCGGGTCAACTACAATGAGCAGTTCTTC
TRBV30	TRBD2	few	TRBJ2-1	CAWSGAGGGLGTIEQFF	TGTGCCTGGAGTGGAGCGGGAGGAGGGTTAGGGACAATTGAGCAGTTCTTC
TRBV28	TRBD2	few	TRBJ2-7	CASSLGTSGNYEQYF	TGTGCCAGCAGTTTAGGTACTAGCGGGAACTACGAGCAGTACTTC
TRBV28	TRBD1	few	TRBJ2-5	CASSLVGQGETQYF	TGTGCCAGCAGTTTAGTGGGACAGGGCGAGACCCAGTACTTC
TRBV11-3	.	.	TRBJ1-1	CASSLGRDTEAFF	TGTGCCAGCAGCTTAGGGAGGGACACTGAAGCTTTCTTT
TRBV4-2	.	few	TRBJ2-7	CASSQVRDSSKQYF	TGTGCCAGCAGCCAAGTGAGGGACTCCTCCAAGCAGTACTTC
TRBV29-1	.	few	TRBJ2-1	CSVAPEGSYNEQFF	TGCAGCGTTGCCCCGGAGGGCTCCTACAATGAGCAGTTCTTC
TRBV5-4	.	.	TRBJ1-1	CASSKPGERTEAFF	TGTGCCAGCAGCAAGCCAGGGGAGAGGACTGAAGCTTTCTTT
TRBV5-1	TRBD2	.	TRBJ2-1	CASSFSGSDEQFF	TGCGCCAGCAGCTTTAGCGGGAGCGATGAGCAGTTCTTC
TRBV19	TRBD1	few	TRBJ2-7	CASSIGGQDTYEQYF	TGTGCCAGTAGTATTGGAGGACAGGACACATACGAGCAGTACTTC
TRBV5-4	TRBD2	few	TRBJ2-2	CASSPVGGWSIQTGELFF	TGTGCCAGCAGCCCCGTGGGAGGGTGGTCCATACAGACCGGGGAGCTGTTTTTT
TRBV30	TRBD2	many	TRBJ2-5	CASGRGRETQYF	TGTGCCTCGGGGAGGGGTCGAGAGACCCAGTACTTC